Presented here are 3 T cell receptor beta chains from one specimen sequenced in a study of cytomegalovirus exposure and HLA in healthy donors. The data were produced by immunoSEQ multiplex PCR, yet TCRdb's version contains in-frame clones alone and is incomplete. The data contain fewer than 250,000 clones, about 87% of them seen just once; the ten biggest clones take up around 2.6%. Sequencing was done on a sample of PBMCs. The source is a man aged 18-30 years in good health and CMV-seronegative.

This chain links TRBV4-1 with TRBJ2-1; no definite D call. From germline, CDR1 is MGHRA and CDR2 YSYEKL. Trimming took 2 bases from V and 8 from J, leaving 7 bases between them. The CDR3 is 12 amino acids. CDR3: CASSQHRDEQFF. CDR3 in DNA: TGCGCCAGCAGCCAACATCGGGATGAGCAGTTCTTC.

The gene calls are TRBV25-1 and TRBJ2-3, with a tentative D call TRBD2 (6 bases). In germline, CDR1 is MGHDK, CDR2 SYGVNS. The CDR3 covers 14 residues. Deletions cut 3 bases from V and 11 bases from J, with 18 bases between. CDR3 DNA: TGTGCCAGCAGTGAGTTAGATATGCGGGGACGGCAGTATTTT. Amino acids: CASSELDMRGRQYF.

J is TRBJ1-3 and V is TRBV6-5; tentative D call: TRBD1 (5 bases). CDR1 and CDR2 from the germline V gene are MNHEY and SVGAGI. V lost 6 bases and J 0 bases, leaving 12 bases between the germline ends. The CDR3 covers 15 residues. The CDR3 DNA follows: TGTGCCAGCAGCCAGGCGGGGACCTCTGGAAACACCATATATTTT. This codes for CASSQAGTSGNTIYF.